The clone carrying this T cell receptor (beta chain) was detected many times. Its antigen is still unknown. Not enrolled were patients with uncontrolled infection, other autoimmune disease, pregnancy or lactation. The data stem from a study of T cells in Graves' hyperthyroidism and ophthalmopathy. This CDR3 comprises 14 residues. V was pared by 6 bases and J by 4 bases, with 6 bases of the junction left unmatched. Looked up from germline, CDR1 is MDHEN and CDR2 is SYDVKM. Whole-study results and caveats: Model-based prediction identified ophthalmopathy a median 6.5 months prior to its onset. Patients with ophthalmopathy were separated from those with stable hyperthyroidism by a 13 V-J model.

The investigators amplified TCR beta CDR3 regions from RNA transcripts. When the TCR CDR3 underwent first-round RT-PCR, the HTBI primer set was used. From the multiplex PCR reads, TCRdb called clonotypes with MiXCR, one entry per CDR3 protein. The repertoire includes some 600,000 distinct CDR3 sequences, roughly 13% of them detected once, and less than 6% sits in the top ten. The chain uses TRBV28 and TRBJ2-1, with TRBD1 matching 7 bases. Material for sequencing was blood. The sequence was collected from a woman in her twenties or thirties with Graves' hyperthyroidism that later progressed to Graves' ophthalmopathy. The CDR3 DNA is TGTGCCAGCAGACTGGGACAGCTATACAATGAGCAGTTCTTC. Translating gives CASRLGQLYNEQFF.